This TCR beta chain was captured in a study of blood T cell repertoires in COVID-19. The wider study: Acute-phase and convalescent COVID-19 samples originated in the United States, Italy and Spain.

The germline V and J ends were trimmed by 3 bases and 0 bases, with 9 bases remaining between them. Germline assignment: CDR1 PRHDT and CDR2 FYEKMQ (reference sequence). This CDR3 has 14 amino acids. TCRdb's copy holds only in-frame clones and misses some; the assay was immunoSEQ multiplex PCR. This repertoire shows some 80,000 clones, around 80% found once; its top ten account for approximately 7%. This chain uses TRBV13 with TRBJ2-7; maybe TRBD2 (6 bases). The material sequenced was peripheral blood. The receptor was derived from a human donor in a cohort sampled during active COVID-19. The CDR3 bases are TGTGCCAGCAGCTTTAGCGGAGTCTCCTACGAGCAGTACTTC. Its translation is CASSFSGVSYEQYF.